Included here is one TCR beta chain sequence, with context. V shed 7 bases and J 4 bases; nucleotides not matched to a gene: 7. Germline CDR1 is LGHDT and CDR2 is YNNKEL (reference sequence). The CDR3 sequence is 14 residues long. Patients from Seattle were sampled longitudinally, starting during active infection. This entry comes from a study of blood T cell repertoires in COVID-19. The authors' processing: How many nucleated cells were present was estimated from reference gene primer amplification. Data came from immunoSEQ multiplex PCR; TCRdb stores just in-frame clones and leaves some out. V and J calls and clone size come straight from that table; D and trimming were deduced from the DNA. The repertoire holds 200,000 to 250,000 clones, approximately 90% seen once, with 0.82% in the top ten.

This chain connects TRBV3-1 (or the pseudogene TRBV3-2) to TRBJ1-1; 9 bases line up with TRBD1. The source of this sequence is a man between 60 and 70 years old with COVID-19, enrolled during active disease. The source material was peripheral blood. CDR3 loop: CASTTTGGGTEAFF. CDR3 DNA sequence: TGTGCCAGCACCACCACAGGGGGCGGCACTGAAGCTTTCTTT.